This TCR beta chain derives from a study of PD-1 blockade in classical Hodgkin lymphoma. Findings and limits, study-wide: Nivolumab initiated under 1 year post-ASCT led to patient exclusion. The CD4+ diversity rise by C4D1 was clearest in complete responders.

About this clone: Its antigen remains unknown.

Assay: immunoSEQ multiplex PCR; the TCRdb copy retains only in-frame clones and omits some. The sample comprises tens of thousands of clones, approximately 89% of which are singletons, and roughly 10% rests with the top ten. After autologous stem cell transplantation all patients relapsed, and prior brentuximab vedotin exposure differed between cohorts. CDR1 is MGHRA and CDR2 is YSYEKL in the germline V gene. V lost 0 bases, J lost 3 bases, and 15 bases lay in between. The length of the CDR3 is 17 residues. The receptor comes from a human donor with classical Hodgkin lymphoma. The chain couples TRBV4-1 to TRBJ2-1, with D unresolved. Sequencing was performed on peripheral blood mononuclear cells (PBMCs), taken before the second cycle of nivolumab. CDR3 protein: CASSQDVATLLYNEQFF. CDR3 DNA: TGCGCCAGCAGCCAAGATGTGGCTACCCTTCTCTACAATGAGCAGTTCTTC.